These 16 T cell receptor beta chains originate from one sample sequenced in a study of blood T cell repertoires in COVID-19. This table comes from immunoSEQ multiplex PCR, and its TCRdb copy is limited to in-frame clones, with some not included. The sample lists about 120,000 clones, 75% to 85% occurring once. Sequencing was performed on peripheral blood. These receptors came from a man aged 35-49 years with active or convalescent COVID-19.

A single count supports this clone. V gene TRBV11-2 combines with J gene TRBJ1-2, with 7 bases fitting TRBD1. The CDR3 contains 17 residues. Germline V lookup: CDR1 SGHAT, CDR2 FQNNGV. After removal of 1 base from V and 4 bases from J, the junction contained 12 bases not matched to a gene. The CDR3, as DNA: TGTGCCAGCAGCTTAGGCGGGACAGCCCAACTCCTCTATGGCTACACCTTC. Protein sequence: CASSLGGTAQLLYGYTF.

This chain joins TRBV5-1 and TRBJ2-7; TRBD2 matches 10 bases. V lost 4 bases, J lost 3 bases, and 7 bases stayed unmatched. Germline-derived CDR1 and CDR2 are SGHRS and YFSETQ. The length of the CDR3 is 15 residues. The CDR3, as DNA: TGCGCCAGCAGCCTGGGGATAGCGGGAGGCTACGAGCAGTACTTC. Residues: CASSLGIAGGYEQYF.

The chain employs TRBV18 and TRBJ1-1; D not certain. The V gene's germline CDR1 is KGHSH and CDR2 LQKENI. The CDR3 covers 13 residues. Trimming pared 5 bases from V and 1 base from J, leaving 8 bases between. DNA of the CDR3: TGTGCCAGCTCAACATCAACGAACACTGAAGCTTTCTTT. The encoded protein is CASSTSTNTEAFF.

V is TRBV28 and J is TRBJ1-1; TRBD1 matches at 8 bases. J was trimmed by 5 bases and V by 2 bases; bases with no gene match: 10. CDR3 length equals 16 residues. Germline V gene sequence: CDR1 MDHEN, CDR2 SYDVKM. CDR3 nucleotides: TGTGCCAGCAGTTTACCAGGGGGCCTAGGCGGAACTGAAGCTTTCTTT. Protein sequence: CASSLPGGLGGTEAFF.

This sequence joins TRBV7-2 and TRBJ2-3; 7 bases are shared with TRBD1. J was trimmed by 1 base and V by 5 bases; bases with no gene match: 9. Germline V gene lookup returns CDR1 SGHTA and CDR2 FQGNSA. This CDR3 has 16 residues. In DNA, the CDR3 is TGTGCCAGCAGCGCTTCCCGGGACAGAGGCACAGATACGCAGTATTTT. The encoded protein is CASSASRDRGTDTQYF.

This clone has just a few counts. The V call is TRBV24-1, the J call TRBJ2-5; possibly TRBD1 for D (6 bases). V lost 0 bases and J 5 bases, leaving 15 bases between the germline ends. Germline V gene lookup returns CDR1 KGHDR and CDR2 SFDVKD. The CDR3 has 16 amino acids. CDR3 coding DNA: TGTGCCACCAGTGATTTGGACCTCAGGGGAACCGAGACCCAGTACTTC. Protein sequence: CATSDLDLRGTETQYF.

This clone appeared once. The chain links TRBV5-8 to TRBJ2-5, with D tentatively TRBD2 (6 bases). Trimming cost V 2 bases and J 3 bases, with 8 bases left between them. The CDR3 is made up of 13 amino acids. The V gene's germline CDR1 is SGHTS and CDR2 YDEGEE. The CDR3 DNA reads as TGTGCCAGCAGCTTAACGGGGGAAGAGACCCAGTACTTC. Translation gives CASSLTGEETQYF.

The CDR3 loop is CASSPKRLNSPLHF. DNA for the CDR3: TGTGCCAGCAGTCCTAAGAGACTTAATTCACCCCTCCACTTT. This chain connects TRBV27 to TRBJ1-6; D is undetermined. V was shortened by 5 bases and J by 6 bases, with 11 bases between the two germline ends. The CDR3 has 14 residues. The germline V gene has CDR1 MNHEY and CDR2 SMNVEV (reference sequence).

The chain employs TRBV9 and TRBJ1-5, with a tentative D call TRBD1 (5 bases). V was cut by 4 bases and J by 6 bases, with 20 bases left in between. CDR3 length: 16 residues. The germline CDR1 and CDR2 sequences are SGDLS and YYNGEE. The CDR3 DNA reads TGTGCCAGCAGCCCCACGTCATCGGGGGTTATTCAGCCCCAGCATTTT. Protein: CASSPTSSGVIQPQHF.

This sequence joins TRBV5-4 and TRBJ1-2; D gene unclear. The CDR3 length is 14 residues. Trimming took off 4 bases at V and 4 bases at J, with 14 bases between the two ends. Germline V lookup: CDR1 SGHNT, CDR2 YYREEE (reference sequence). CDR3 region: CASSPGDLGYGYTF. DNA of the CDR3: TGTGCCAGCAGCCCAGGCGACCTGGGCTATGGCTACACCTTC.

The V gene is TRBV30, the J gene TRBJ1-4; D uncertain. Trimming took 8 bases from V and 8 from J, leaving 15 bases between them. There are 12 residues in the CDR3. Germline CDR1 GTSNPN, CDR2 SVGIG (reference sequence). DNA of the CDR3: TGTGCCGGTGACACCCTCGAGGAAAAACTGTTTTTT. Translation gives CAGDTLEEKLFF.

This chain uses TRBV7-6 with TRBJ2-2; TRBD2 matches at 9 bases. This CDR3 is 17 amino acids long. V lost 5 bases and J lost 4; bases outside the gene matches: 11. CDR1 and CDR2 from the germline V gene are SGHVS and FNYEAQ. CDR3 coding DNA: TGTGCCAGCAGCCAGCGGGCTAGCGGGATGGGCACCGGGGAGCTGTTTTTT. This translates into CASSQRASGMGTGELFF.

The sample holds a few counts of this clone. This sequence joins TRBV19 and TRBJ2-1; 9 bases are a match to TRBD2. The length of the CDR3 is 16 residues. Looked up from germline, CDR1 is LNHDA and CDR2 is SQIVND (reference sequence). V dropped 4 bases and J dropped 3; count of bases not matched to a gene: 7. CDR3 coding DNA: TGTGCCAGTAGTAGGAGCCGACTAGCGGTCTACAATGAGCAGTTCTTC. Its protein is CASSRSRLAVYNEQFF.

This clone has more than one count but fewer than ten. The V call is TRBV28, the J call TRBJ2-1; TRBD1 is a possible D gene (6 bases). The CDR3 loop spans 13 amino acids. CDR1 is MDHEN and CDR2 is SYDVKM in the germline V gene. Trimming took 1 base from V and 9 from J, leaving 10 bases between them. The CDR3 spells CASSLSGVGEQFF. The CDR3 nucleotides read TGTGCCAGCAGTTTATCAGGGGTGGGTGAGCAGTTCTTC.

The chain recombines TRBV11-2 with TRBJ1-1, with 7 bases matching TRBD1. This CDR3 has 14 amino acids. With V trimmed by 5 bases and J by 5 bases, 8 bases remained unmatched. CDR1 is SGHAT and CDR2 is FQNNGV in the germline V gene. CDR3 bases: TGTGCCAGCAGCGTTACAGGGGCCGGAACTGAAGCTTTCTTT. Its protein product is CASSVTGAGTEAFF. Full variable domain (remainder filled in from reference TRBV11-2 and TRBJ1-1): EAGVAQSPRYKIIEKRQSVAFWCNPISGHATLYWYQQILGQGPKLLIQFQNNGVVDDSQLPKDRFSAERLKGVDSTLKIQPAKLEDSAVYLCASSVTGAGTEAFFGQGTRLTVV.

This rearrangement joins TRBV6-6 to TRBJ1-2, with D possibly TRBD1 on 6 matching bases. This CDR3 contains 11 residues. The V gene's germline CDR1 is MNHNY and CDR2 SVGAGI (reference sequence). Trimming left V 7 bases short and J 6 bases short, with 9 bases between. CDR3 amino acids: CASNHRDGYTF. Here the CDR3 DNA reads TGTGCCAGCAATCACAGGGATGGCTACACCTTC.